These 26 T cell receptor beta chains came from one sample sequenced in a study of blood T cell repertoires in COVID-19. Using immunoSEQ multiplex PCR, the repertoire was profiled, and TCRdb retains in-frame clones only, with some absent. The repertoire holds around 290,000 clones, with 88% as singletons. Sequenced: PBMCs or T cells enriched from blood (not recorded which). The receptors here all came from a woman in her sixties in a cohort exposed to, infected with or recovered from COVID-19 (not recorded which).

J is TRBJ2-5 and V is TRBV11-2; D might be TRBD2 (6 bases). Germline V lookup: CDR1 SGHAT, CDR2 FQNNGV. The CDR3 sequence is 14 residues long. V lost 7 bases to trimming and J lost 5 bases, with 17 bases between them. CDR3 sequence: CASTPQRVGETQYF. CDR3 DNA sequence: TGTGCCAGCACCCCCCAGCGGGTTGGGGAGACCCAGTACTTC.

In its sample, this clone was seen once. The J gene is TRBJ2-2, the V gene TRBV2; maybe TRBD1 (6 bases). The CDR3 sequence is 15 residues long. CDR1 SNHLY and CDR2 FYNNEI come from the germline V gene. Trimming cost V 10 bases and J 0 bases, with 15 bases left between them. The CDR3, as DNA: TGTGCCACCAGAAGGGGGAGCTCGAACACCGGGGAGCTGTTTTTT. Translating gives CATRRGSSNTGELFF. The full variable domain, its missing parts supplied by reference TRBV2 and TRBJ2-2, is EPEVTQTPSHQVTQMGQEVILRCVPISNHLYFYWYRQILGQKVEFLVSFYNNEISEKSEIFDDQFSVERPDGSNFTLKIRSTKLEDSAMYFCATRRGSSNTGELFFGEGSRLTVL.

The J gene is TRBJ1-5, the V gene TRBV19; 7 nucleotides align to TRBD1. This CDR3 region has 15 residues. The V and J ends lost 5 bases and 4 bases, in that order; junction bases with no gene match: 8. Germline CDR1 reads LNHDA; CDR2 reads SQIVND (reference sequence). The DNA of the CDR3 is TGTGCCAGTAGTCTTGGGACAGTCCCTAATCAGCCCCAGCATTTT. This gives the protein CASSLGTVPNQPQHF.

Comments on this clone: Given a much more abundant clone one base away, this may be a read error. The chain carries TRBV11-3 and TRBJ2-1; D might be TRBD2 (5 bases). Trimming took off 0 bases at V and 6 bases at J, with 6 bases between the two ends. Per the germline V gene, CDR1 is SGHNT and CDR2 is YENEEA. The CDR3 spans 13 residues. The CDR3 protein is CASSLEEGNEQFF. DNA for the CDR3: TGTGCCAGCAGCTTAGAAGAGGGCAATGAGCAGTTCTTC.

The chain links TRBV28 to TRBJ2-7, with 11 bases identical to TRBD2. This CDR3 region has 19 residues. V lost 4 bases and J lost 0; bases outside the gene matches: 14. Germline CDR1 is MDHEN and CDR2 is SYDVKM. The CDR3 reads CASSSPGLAAKTVSYEQYF. CDR3 DNA: TGTGCCAGCAGTTCTCCGGGACTAGCGGCAAAAACCGTCTCCTACGAGCAGTACTTC.

The gene calls are TRBV7-2 and TRBJ2-2; 10 nucleotides match TRBD2. V shed 8 bases and J 5 bases; nucleotides not matched to a gene: 8. Germline V gene sequence: CDR1 SGHTA, CDR2 FQGNSA. CDR3 length: 15 residues. This chain's CDR3 is CASGKAGGETGELFF. CDR3 bases: TGTGCCAGCGGCAAAGCGGGAGGGGAGACCGGGGAGCTGTTTTTT.

The rearrangement links TRBV6-1 to TRBJ1-5; 7 bases map to TRBD1. The CDR3 is 18 amino acids. The V gene end was trimmed by 2 bases and the J gene end by 0 bases; junction bases not matched to a gene: 10. CDR1 is MNHNS, CDR2 SASEGT, per germline. This CDR3 is CASSEIPTGLYSNQPQHF. For the CDR3, the DNA is TGTGCCAGCAGTGAAATCCCGACAGGGCTTTATAGCAATCAGCCCCAGCATTTT.

The chain joins TRBV11-1 to TRBJ2-7, with 11 bases aligning to TRBD2. V was pared by 3 bases and J by 6 bases, with 7 bases of the junction left unmatched. The CDR3 totals 15 residues. The germline V gene has CDR1 SGHAT and CDR2 FQDESV (reference sequence). CDR3 region: CASSFRSGRAREQYF. The CDR3 nucleotides are TGTGCCAGCAGCTTCCGTAGCGGGAGGGCCCGCGAGCAGTACTTC.

The chain uses TRBV9 and TRBJ2-7; TRBD1 matches at 7 bases. The V segment lost 0 bases and the J segment 3 bases; nucleotides outside the gene matches: 3. The length of the CDR3 is 14 residues. Germline CDR1 is SGDLS and CDR2 is YYNGEE. CDR3 residues: CASSVEGTVYEQYF. CDR3 coding DNA: TGTGCCAGCAGCGTAGAGGGGACAGTCTACGAGCAGTACTTC.

The chain carries TRBV10-1 and TRBJ1-2, with D perhaps TRBD1 (6 bases). Germline V gives CDR1 WNHNN, CDR2 SYGVQD (reference sequence). The CDR3 loop spans 13 amino acids. V gave up 5 bases and J gave up 8 bases, with 15 bases separating them. The CDR3 DNA sequence: TGCGCCAGCAGTCAATCAGGGGTTGTCGGCTACACCTTC. This gives the protein CASSQSGVVGYTF.

Concerning this clone itself: This specimen includes other DNA sequences encoding the same CDR3. V usage is TRBV6-5 and J usage is TRBJ2-7, with 10 bases matching TRBD2. Germline V gives CDR1 MNHEY, CDR2 SVGAGI. The junction had 2 bases not matched to a gene; V was cut back by 2 bases and J by 4 bases. The CDR3 is 14 residues long. The CDR3 sequence: CASSYLAGDYEQYF. The CDR3 DNA sequence: TGTGCCAGCAGTTACCTAGCGGGGGATTACGAGCAGTACTTC.

The chain uses TRBV5-1 and TRBJ1-1; D may be TRBD1 (6 bases). CDR1 and CDR2 from the germline V gene are SGHRS and YFSETQ. The ends were cut back, 0 bases at V and 6 bases at J, with 18 bases in the middle. The CDR3 runs to 16 residues. CDR3 sequence reads: CASSLGHGTLGAEAFF. The CDR3 region has the DNA TGCGCCAGCAGCTTGGGACACGGGACATTGGGTGCTGAAGCTTTCTTT.

The chain links TRBV7-9 to TRBJ1-1; no firm D call. This CDR3 contains 13 residues. Germline loops: CDR1 SEHNR, CDR2 FQNEAQ (reference sequence). With 1 base removed from V and 4 bases from J, the gap between germline ends came to 7 bases. The CDR3 sequence: CASSLGQTTEAFF. CDR3 DNA: TGTGCCAGCAGCTTAGGGCAAACCACTGAAGCTTTCTTT.

The V and J genes are TRBV19 and TRBJ2-4; D possibly corresponds to TRBD1 (6 bases). V gave up 5 bases and J gave up 4 bases, with 18 bases separating them. This CDR3 has 16 residues. Germline loops: CDR1 LNHDA, CDR2 SQIVND (reference sequence). The CDR3 nucleotides are TGTGCCAGTAGTGACGGCGGACGCGGACAGAAAAACATTCAGTACTTC. Protein: CASSDGGRGQKNIQYF.

The chain has TRBV5-1 and TRBJ2-2; 15 bases are shared with TRBD2. The CDR3 is 17 amino acids. Trimming removed 9 bases from V and 5 bases from J; junction bases left unmatched: 11. Germline lookup yields CDR1 SGHRS and CDR2 YFSETQ. The CDR3 region is CATLPGLAGGYTGELFF. DNA of the CDR3: TGCGCCACCCTACCGGGACTAGCGGGAGGATATACCGGGGAGCTGTTTTTT. Based on the CDR3 plus reference TRBV5-1 and TRBJ2-2, the full variable domain is KAGVTQTPRYLIKTRGQQVTLSCSPISGHRSVSWYQQTPGQGLQFLFEYFSETQRNKGNFPGRFSGRQFSNSRSEMNVSTLELGDSALYLCATLPGLAGGYTGELFFGEGSRLTVL.

The genes are TRBV27 and TRBJ1-6; the match to TRBD1 covers 9 bases. The CDR3 spans 17 residues. The ends lost 3 bases at V and 7 bases at J; junction bases unmatched: 10. CDR1 is MNHEY and CDR2 is SMNVEV in the germline V gene (reference sequence). CDR3 in DNA: TGTGCCAGCAGTTTTGCCGACAGGGGGGTTATCAATTCACCCCTCCACTTT. It is translated as CASSFADRGVINSPLHF.

This chain joins TRBV6-2 or TRBV6-3 and TRBJ2-5; the D is unclear. With 5 bases removed from V and 2 bases from J, the gap between germline ends came to 9 bases. From germline, CDR1 is MNHEY and CDR2 SVGEGT. The CDR3 totals 13 residues. The CDR3 DNA reads TGTGCCAGCAGTAAACGACATCAAGAGACCCAGTACTTC. Translating it yields CASSKRHQETQYF.

V usage is TRBV19 and J usage is TRBJ2-1; 8 bases are a match to TRBD1. J was trimmed by 2 bases and V by 9 bases; bases with no gene match: 6. The CDR3 loop spans 14 amino acids. The germline V gene encodes CDR1 LNHDA and CDR2 SQIVND (reference sequence). The CDR3 nucleotides read TGTGCCAGACCGGGACAGGAGGCCTACAATGAGCAGTTCTTC. It is translated as CARPGQEAYNEQFF.

This sequence joins TRBV5-1 and TRBJ2-7, with 7 bases aligning to TRBD1. The CDR3 consists of 12 residues. Trimming at V came to 2 bases and at J to 7 bases, leaving 3 bases not matched to a gene. Per germline, CDR1 SGHRS and CDR2 YFSETQ. CDR3 in DNA: TGCGCCAGCAGCTTCACAGGGGAAGAGCAGTACTTC. It codes for CASSFTGEEQYF.

The gene calls are TRBV24-1 and TRBJ2-1; 13 nucleotides line up with TRBD2. The CDR3 extends over 16 amino acids. The junction had 2 bases not matched to a gene; V was cut back by 4 bases and J by 3 bases. Germline-derived CDR1 and CDR2 are KGHDR and SFDVKD. The CDR3 sequence is CATSETSGRLYNEQFF. CDR3 sequence (DNA): TGTGCCACCAGTGAGACTAGCGGGAGGCTCTACAATGAGCAGTTCTTC.

This clone was recorded once. V usage is TRBV7-2 and J usage is TRBJ1-2; 7 nucleotides match TRBD1. Looked up from germline, CDR1 is SGHTA and CDR2 is FQGNSA. This CDR3 is built from 15 residues. The trim removed 1 base at V and 8 bases at J, leaving 10 bases unmatched. The CDR3 sequence is CASSLGTGRVGGYTF. Written as DNA, the CDR3 is TGTGCCAGCAGCTTAGGGACAGGTAGAGTAGGAGGCTACACCTTC.

The chain uses TRBV2 and TRBJ1-6; no definite D call. V lost 8 bases, J lost 0 bases, and 11 bases lay in between. The germline V gene has CDR1 SNHLY and CDR2 FYNNEI. This CDR3 has 15 residues. CDR3 DNA: TGTGCCAGCTGCCGGGAAAGCTCCTATAATTCACCCCTCCACTTT. Translating it yields CASCRESSYNSPLHF.

This sequence joins TRBV6-1 and TRBJ2-1, with 8 bases identical to TRBD1. CDR3 length: 19 residues. Germline loops: CDR1 MNHNS, CDR2 SASEGT. J was trimmed by 1 base and V by 4 bases; bases with no gene match: 15. The CDR3, as DNA: TGTGCCAGCAGTGCACGGGTGACAGGGGTTGACTTATCCTACAATGAGCAGTTCTTC. It encodes CASSARVTGVDLSYNEQFF.

This sequence joins TRBV28 and TRBJ2-7; TRBD2 agrees at 7 bases. CDR3 length: 15 residues. CDR1 is MDHEN and CDR2 is SYDVKM in the germline V gene. The V gene end was trimmed by 4 bases and the J gene end by 1 base; junction bases not matched to a gene: 7. In DNA form, the CDR3 reads TGTGCCAGCAGTTCCCCCGGGACTAATTCCTACGAGCAGTACTTC. This gives the protein CASSSPGTNSYEQYF.

J is TRBJ2-1 and V is TRBV10-3; 15 nucleotides align to TRBD2. The germline gives CDR1 ENHRY, CDR2 SYGVKD. J gave up 1 base and V 4 bases, and 5 bases lay outside the gene matches. The CDR3 consists of 18 residues. The CDR3 region is CAISVGLAGGLSYNEQFF. The CDR3 coding sequence is TGTGCCATCAGTGTGGGACTAGCGGGAGGTCTTTCCTACAATGAGCAGTTCTTC.

This rearrangement joins TRBV3-1 (or the pseudogene TRBV3-2) to TRBJ2-7, with TRBD2 as a possible D gene (6 bases). V was shortened by 8 bases and J by 2 bases, with 13 bases between the two germline ends. The CDR3 extends over 13 amino acids. Germline CDR1 is LGHDT and CDR2 is YNNKEL (reference sequence). CDR3 loop: CASQAGPPYEQYF. The CDR3 nucleotides are TGTGCCAGCCAAGCGGGTCCCCCCTACGAGCAGTACTTC.